This is a list of T cell receptor beta chains from one sample in a study of blood T cells in healthy people across ages. TCRdb reprocessed the 5' RACE reads with MiXCR, giving one entry per CDR3 protein. The table lists some 1,000,000 distinct CDR3 sequences, under 30% of them singletons, with around 0.7% in the top ten. The same sample was also used in a study of T cells of mothers and their children.

The sequenced material came from blood. The receptors were gathered from a girl aged 2 to 9 in good health. CDR3s leave out the opening cysteine and the closing phenylalanine or tryptophan. D genes are given only for firm matches. Clone size is not always given. Where it is, it says once, few, many or a class for expanded clones.

abundance	len	v_gene	d_gene	CDR3aa
few	12	TRBV9	TRBD1	ASSVTGENTEAF
NA	12	TRBV10-3	NA	AVQDSKNTGELF
NA	9	TRBV12-3/TRBV12-4	NA	ASSFGHGYT
NA	13	TRBV25-1	NA	ASSEFGGRQETQY
NA	13	TRBV6-5	NA	ASSPDSNSNQPQH
few	13	TRBV20-1	NA	SARDPQITNYGYT
few	13	TRBV29-1	NA	SVLYAWKGEETQY
NA	12	TRBV7-6	NA	ASSSGTEFYEQY
NA	11	TRBV11-2	NA	ASSPFSIDTQY
NA	11	TRBV29-1	NA	SVPGWANYGYT
NA	16	TRBV7-9	NA	ASSLDQGLSSGANVLT
NA	16	TRBV11-2	NA	ASSFGLGGPRSTDTQY
NA	12	TRBV6-1	NA	AGSGGLIGNTIY
NA	10	TRBV12-3/TRBV12-4	NA	ASSLGSQPQY
NA	12	TRBV15	NA	ATSRDLGEATQY
NA	12	TRBV9	NA	AGSVDSGGLGYT
NA	12	TRBV9	NA	ASSVGQGYPEAF